The 15 T cell receptor beta chains below come from one sample, sequenced in a study of blood T cell repertoires in COVID-19. Profiling relied on immunoSEQ multiplex PCR, and the TCRdb table lists in-frame clones only, not all of them. The sample holds roughly 240,000 clones, 88% seen once. The sequenced sample was PBMCs or T cells enriched from blood (not recorded which). The origin of the receptors is a middle-aged woman with acute COVID-19.

The rearrangement links TRBV30 to TRBJ1-3; D perhaps matches TRBD1 (5 bases). The CDR3 totals 16 residues. CDR1 and CDR2 (germline): GTSNPN, SVGIG (reference sequence). Trimming stripped 5 bases from V and 0 bases from J, with 17 bases between. CDR3 protein: CAWEELQGRSGNTIYF. CDR3 nucleotides: TGTGCCTGGGAGGAACTCCAGGGTCGCTCTGGAAACACCATATATTTT.

This sequence joins TRBV2 and TRBJ1-1; D may be TRBD1 (5 bases). From germline, CDR1 is SNHLY and CDR2 FYNNEI. The CDR3 is 14 residues long. Between the trimmed V and J ends, which lost 7 bases and 1 base, there was a span of 13 bases. CDR3 DNA sequence: TGTGCCAGCACCCTTGGCGGGGCGAACACTGAAGCTTTCTTT. This sequence encodes CASTLGGANTEAFF.

A few counts support this clone. V is TRBV6-2 or TRBV6-3 and J is TRBJ2-7; the match to TRBD1 covers 10 bases. CDR3 size: 16 residues. Germline CDR1 and CDR2: MNHEY and SVGEGT. V lost 0 bases, J lost 2 bases, and 4 bases stayed unmatched. DNA of the CDR3: TGTGCCAGCAGTTACTCCGACAGGGGGCCAACCTACGAGCAGTACTTC. Translation gives CASSYSDRGPTYEQYF.

The chain couples TRBV18 to TRBJ1-4, with TRBD1 matching 7 bases. CDR3 length equals 16 residues. Unmatched junction bases numbered 10, after V lost 6 bases and J lost 3 bases. CDR1 and CDR2 from the germline V gene are KGHSH and LQKENI. The CDR3 DNA is TGTGCCAGCTCGCTAACAGGGGAGAAGCCTAATGAAAAACTGTTTTTT. Translation: CASSLTGEKPNEKLFF.

This chain connects TRBV6-5 to TRBJ1-1, with 7 bases that match TRBD1. Per the germline V gene, CDR1 is MNHEY and CDR2 is SVGAGI. The ends lost 6 bases at V and 1 base at J; junction bases unmatched: 2. The CDR3 totals 13 residues. In DNA form, the CDR3 reads TGTGCCAGCAGAAGGACAGGGAACACTGAAGCTTTCTTT. Its translation: CASRRTGNTEAFF.

This clone was seen only once. The chain employs TRBV3-1 (or the pseudogene TRBV3-2) and TRBJ2-5; TRBD2 agrees at 13 bases. From germline, CDR1 is LGHDT and CDR2 YNNKEL (reference sequence). The CDR3 is 15 amino acids. J was trimmed by 2 bases and V by 3 bases; bases with no gene match: 0. CDR3 DNA sequence: TGTGCCAGCAGCCAGGGACTAGCGGGGCAAGAGACCCAGTACTTC. Its translation is CASSQGLAGQETQYF.

V usage is TRBV5-1 and J usage is TRBJ1-2; D is uncertain. The CDR3 spans 17 residues. V lost 2 bases to trimming and J lost 4 bases, with 21 bases between them. Germline CDR1 SGHRS, CDR2 YFSETQ. CDR3 loop: CASSFEGRVLAGYGYTF. CDR3 DNA: TGCGCCAGCAGCTTCGAGGGTAGGGTGTTAGCTGGCTATGGCTACACCTTC.

Regarding this clone: Other DNA sequences from this sample encode an identical CDR3 as well. The chain joins TRBV7-2 to TRBJ2-7; the D is unclear. The CDR3 loop spans 12 amino acids. Germline V lookup: CDR1 SGHTA, CDR2 FQGNSA. V was shortened by 0 bases and J by 2 bases, with 2 bases between the two germline ends. The CDR3 bases are TGTGCCAGCAGCTTAGCCACCTACGAGCAGTACTTC. Its protein is CASSLATYEQYF.

The chain joins TRBV4-2 to TRBJ1-1; D is possibly TRBD1 (6 bases). The CDR3 is 18 amino acids. Germline V gene data show CDR1 as LGHNA and CDR2 as YNFKEQ. V was shortened by 0 bases and J by 0 bases, with 17 bases between the two germline ends. In nucleotides, the CDR3 is TGTGCCAGCAGCCAAGAACAGGGCCGAGAAATCATGAACACTGAAGCTTTCTTT. Amino acid sequence: CASSQEQGREIMNTEAFF.

This chain connects TRBV20-1 to TRBJ2-3; D gene uncertain. The germline CDR1 and CDR2 sequences are DFQATT and SNEGSKA (reference sequence). V lost 5 bases and J 5 bases, leaving 8 bases between the germline ends. The CDR3 runs to 11 residues. CDR3 loop: CSARAGDTQYF. CDR3 nucleotides: TGCAGTGCTCGAGCAGGAGATACGCAGTATTTT.

The CDR3 DNA reads as TGTGCCACCAGTGACCCAGGACTTGGTAACTATGGCTACACCTTC. Translation gives CATSDPGLGNYGYTF. The chain employs TRBV24-1 and TRBJ1-2; D is unresolved. Germline CDR1 and CDR2: KGHDR and SFDVKD. The CDR3 loop spans 15 amino acids. Trimming left V 4 bases short and J 1 base short, with 12 bases between.

The V and J genes are TRBV6-2 or TRBV6-3 and TRBJ1-5; 11 bases agree with TRBD1. V lost 5 bases, J lost 2 bases, and 8 bases stayed unmatched. The CDR3 has 17 amino acids. The germline V gene has CDR1 MNHEY and CDR2 SVGEGT. CDR3 in DNA: TGTGCCAGCAGTAAGGACAGGGGGCCATCTGGCAATCAGCCCCAGCATTTT. Translated: CASSKDRGPSGNQPQHF.

The V call is TRBV25-1, the J call TRBJ1-4; unclear D gene. Germline lookup yields CDR1 MGHDK and CDR2 SYGVNS. The germline V and J ends were trimmed by 4 bases and 7 bases, with 7 bases remaining between them. This CDR3 comprises 12 residues. CDR3 in amino acids: CASSVGVEKLFF. In nucleotides, the CDR3 is TGTGCCAGCAGTGTCGGGGTTGAAAAACTGTTTTTT.

The V and J genes are TRBV12-3 or TRBV12-4 and TRBJ1-1; maybe TRBD1 (5 bases). V was shortened by 3 bases and J by 3 bases, with 8 bases between the two germline ends. The CDR3 runs to 13 residues. CDR3: CASSFGGYTEAFF. The CDR3 DNA is TGTGCCAGCAGTTTCGGGGGATACACTGAAGCTTTCTTT.

This rearrangement joins TRBV4-3 to TRBJ2-2, with D uncertain. In germline, CDR1 is LGHNA, CDR2 YSLEER. The ends were cut back, 4 bases at V and 7 bases at J, with 10 bases in the middle. The CDR3 consists of 13 residues. The CDR3 DNA is TGCGCCAGCAGCCCAGCCCGAGGCGGGGAGCTGTTTTTT. It yields the protein CASSPARGGELFF.